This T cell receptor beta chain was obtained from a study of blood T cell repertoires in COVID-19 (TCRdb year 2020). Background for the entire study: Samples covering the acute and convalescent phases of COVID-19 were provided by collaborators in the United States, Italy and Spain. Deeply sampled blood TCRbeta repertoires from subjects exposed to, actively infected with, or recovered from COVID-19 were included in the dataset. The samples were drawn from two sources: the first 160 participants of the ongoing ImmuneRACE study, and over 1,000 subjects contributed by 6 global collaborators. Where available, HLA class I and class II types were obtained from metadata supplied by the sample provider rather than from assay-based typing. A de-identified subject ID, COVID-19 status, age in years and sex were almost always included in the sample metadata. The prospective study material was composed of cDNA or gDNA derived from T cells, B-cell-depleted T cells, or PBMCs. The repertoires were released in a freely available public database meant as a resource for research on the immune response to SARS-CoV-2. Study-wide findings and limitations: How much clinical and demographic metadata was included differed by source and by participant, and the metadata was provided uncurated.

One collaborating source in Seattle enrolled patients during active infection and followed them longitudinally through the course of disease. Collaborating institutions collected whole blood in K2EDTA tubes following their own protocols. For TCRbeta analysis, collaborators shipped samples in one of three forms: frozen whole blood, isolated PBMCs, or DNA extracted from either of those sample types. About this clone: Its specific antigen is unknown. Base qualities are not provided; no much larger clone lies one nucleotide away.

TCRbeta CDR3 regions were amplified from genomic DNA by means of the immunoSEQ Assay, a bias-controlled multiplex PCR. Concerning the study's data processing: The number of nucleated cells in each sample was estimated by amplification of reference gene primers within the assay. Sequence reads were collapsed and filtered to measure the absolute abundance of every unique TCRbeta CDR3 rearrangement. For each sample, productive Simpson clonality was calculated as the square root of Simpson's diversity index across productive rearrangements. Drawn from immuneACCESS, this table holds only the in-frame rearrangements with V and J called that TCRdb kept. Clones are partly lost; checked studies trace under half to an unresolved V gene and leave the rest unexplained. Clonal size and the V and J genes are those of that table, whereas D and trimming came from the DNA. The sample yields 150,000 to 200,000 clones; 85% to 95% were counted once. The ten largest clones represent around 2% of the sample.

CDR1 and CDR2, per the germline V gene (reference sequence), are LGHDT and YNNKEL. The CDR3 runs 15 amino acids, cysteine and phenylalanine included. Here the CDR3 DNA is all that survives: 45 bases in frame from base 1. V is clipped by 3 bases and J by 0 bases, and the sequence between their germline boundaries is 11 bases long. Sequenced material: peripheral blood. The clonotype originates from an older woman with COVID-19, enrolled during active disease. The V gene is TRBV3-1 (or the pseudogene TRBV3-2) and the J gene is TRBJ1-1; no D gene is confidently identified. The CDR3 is CASSQRSSLNTEAFF. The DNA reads TGTGCCAGCAGCCAGAGGTCTTCATTGAACACTGAAGCTTTCTTT.